This T cell receptor beta chain comes out of a study of T cell responses to AZD1222 COVID-19 vaccine. Germline CDR1 MNHEY, CDR2 SVGAGI. With 6 bases clipped from V and 7 bases from J, the junction kept 10 bases outside the gene matches. The CDR3 length is 14 residues. The repertoire was sequenced with immunoSEQ multiplex PCR; TCRdb's copy has only in-frame clones and lacks some. The sample holds 84,000 or so clones, 88% seen once. This clone was found once. The receptor's source is an adult in good health. The V and J genes are TRBV6-5 and TRBJ1-2, with 8 bases fitting TRBD1. Sequenced material: peripheral blood, taken on day 0 of MenACWY control vaccination. The CDR3 spells CASSAGGAVVGYTF. CDR3 DNA sequence: TGTGCCAGCAGCGCAGGGGGCGCGGTAGTTGGCTACACCTTC.